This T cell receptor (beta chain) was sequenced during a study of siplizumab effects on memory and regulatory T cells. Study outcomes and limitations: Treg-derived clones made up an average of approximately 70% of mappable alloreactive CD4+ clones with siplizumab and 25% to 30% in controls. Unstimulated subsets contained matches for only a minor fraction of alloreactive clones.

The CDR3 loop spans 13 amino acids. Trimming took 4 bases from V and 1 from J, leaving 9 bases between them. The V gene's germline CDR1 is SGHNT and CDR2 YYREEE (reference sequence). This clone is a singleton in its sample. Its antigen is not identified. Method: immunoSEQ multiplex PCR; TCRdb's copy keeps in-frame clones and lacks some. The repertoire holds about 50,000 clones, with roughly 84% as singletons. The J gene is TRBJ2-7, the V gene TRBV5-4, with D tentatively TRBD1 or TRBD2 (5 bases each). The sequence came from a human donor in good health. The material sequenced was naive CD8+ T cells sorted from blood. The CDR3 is CASSLGESYEQYF. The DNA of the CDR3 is TGTGCCAGCAGCCTGGGGGAATCCTACGAGCAGTACTTC.